Sequencing of this T cell receptor (beta chain) was carried out in a study of blood T cell repertoires in COVID-19. The overall study: Acute-phase and convalescent COVID-19 samples originated in the United States, Italy and Spain. The cDNA or gDNA used as material had been derived from T cells, B-cell-depleted T cells, or PBMCs.

Authors' data handling: The authors estimated nucleated cell counts from reference gene primer amplification. Generated by immunoSEQ multiplex PCR, the TCRdb table keeps only in-frame clones and is missing some. The D gene and trimming were derived from the DNA, and the V and J assignments and clone size from that table. Of 45,000 to 50,000 clones in the sample, 83% were seen once. A remark on this clone: The junction differs from germline at one of its ends, possibly a read error.

Germline CDR1 is SGHRS and CDR2 is YFSETQ. The CDR3 runs 14 residues. The receptor was derived from a man older than 75 in a cohort sampled during active COVID-19. Specimen: peripheral blood. This chain uses TRBV5-1 with TRBJ2-1, with 7 bases aligning to TRBD2. As DNA, the CDR3 is TGCGCCAGCAGCTTTGGGGCACTTCGGACTAGTGGGGTCTTC. Amino acids: CASSFGALRTSGVF. Complete variable domain (other parts from reference TRBV5-1 and TRBJ2-1): KAGVTQTPRYLIKTRGQQVTLSCSPISGHRSVSWYQQTPGQGLQFLFEYFSETQRNKGNFPGRFSGRQFSNSRSEMNVSTLELGDSALYLCASSFGALRTSGVFGPGTRLTVL.